A single sample gave rise to the 27 T cell receptor beta chains below, sequenced in a study of T cell responses to AZD1222 COVID-19 vaccine. Only in-frame clones appear in the TCRdb table, and some are missing; sequencing was by immunoSEQ multiplex PCR. Here the sample spans over 120,000 clones, about 92% being singletons. This sample comprised peripheral blood, obtained 28 days after the second AZD1222 dose. These receptors all stem from an adult who received the AZD1222 COVID-19 vaccine.

The chain joins TRBV4-1 to TRBJ2-2; TRBD1 matches 10 bases. This CDR3 region has 20 residues. J was trimmed by 0 bases and V by 0 bases; bases with no gene match: 10. Germline loops: CDR1 MGHRA, CDR2 YSYEKL. The CDR3 reads CASSQEAGTGVIANTGELFF. DNA for the CDR3: TGCGCCAGCAGCCAAGAGGCCGGGACAGGGGTTATCGCGAACACCGGGGAGCTGTTTTTT.

The chain recombines TRBV5-1 with TRBJ1-2; the match to TRBD1 covers 8 bases. This CDR3 comprises 16 residues. Germline lookup yields CDR1 SGHRS and CDR2 YFSETQ. V lost 3 bases, J lost 5 bases, and 12 bases stayed unmatched. The CDR3, as DNA: TGCGCCAGCAGCTCGTCCCAACAGGGGGGGATGTATGGCTACACCTTC. Its translation: CASSSSQQGGMYGYTF.

This chain links TRBV11-2 with TRBJ2-7; tentative D call: TRBD1 (6 bases). The CDR3 totals 16 residues. Germline lookup yields CDR1 SGHAT and CDR2 FQNNGV. Trimming took 0 bases from V and 5 from J, leaving 17 bases between them. The CDR3, as DNA: TGTGCCAGCAGCTTAGAAAGGGACACCAGGGTGGACGAGCAGTACTTC. Translated, it gives CASSLERDTRVDEQYF. The variable domain in full, completed from reference TRBV11-2 and TRBJ2-7, reads EAGVAQSPRYKIIEKRQSVAFWCNPISGHATLYWYQQILGQGPKLLIQFQNNGVVDDSQLPKDRFSAERLKGVDSTLKIQPAKLEDSAVYLCASSLERDTRVDEQYFGPGTRLTVT.

The chain links TRBV9 to TRBJ1-1; TRBD1 is a possible D gene (5 bases). The germline CDR1 and CDR2 sequences are SGDLS and YYNGEE. V lost 2 bases, J lost 5 bases, and 13 bases lay in between. The CDR3 length is 14 residues. As DNA, the CDR3 is TGTGCCAGCAGCGTCGCAGGGATAGCGACTGAAGCTTTCTTT. Translating gives CASSVAGIATEAFF.

This chain links TRBV6-2 or TRBV6-3 with TRBJ2-3; 15 nucleotides line up with TRBD2. V gave up 4 bases and J gave up 0 bases; unmatched junction bases: 8. CDR3 length: 19 residues. The germline CDR1 and CDR2 sequences are MNHEY and SVGEGT. DNA of the CDR3: TGTGCCAGCAGTTCCCCGGGGACTAGCGGGAGGATTAGCACAGATACGCAGTATTTT. Protein: CASSSPGTSGRISTDTQYF.

This chain connects TRBV2 to TRBJ1-2; D perhaps matches TRBD1 (5 bases). Trimming removed 6 bases at V and 7 bases at J, with 12 bases between. The germline gives CDR1 SNHLY, CDR2 FYNNEI. The CDR3 extends over 12 amino acids. CDR3 sequence (DNA): TGTGCCAGCAGGGTCCTTGGGGGTGGCTACACCTTC. Amino acid sequence: CASRVLGGGYTF.

This chain uses TRBV9 with TRBJ2-3, with 10 bases matching TRBD2. The CDR3 has 15 residues. The ends lost 4 bases at V and 12 bases at J; junction bases unmatched: 14. Germline CDR1 is SGDLS and CDR2 is YYNGEE. CDR3 in amino acids: CASSPSSASGSRQYF. The CDR3 nucleotides read TGTGCCAGCAGCCCGAGCTCGGCTAGCGGGAGCCGACAGTATTTT.

DNA for the CDR3: TGTGCCAGAGGGGACGGAGTCTCTGGAAACACCATATATTTT. Its translation: CARGDGVSGNTIYF. The J gene is TRBJ1-3, the V gene TRBV2; maybe TRBD1 (5 bases). Germline V gene lookup returns CDR1 SNHLY and CDR2 FYNNEI. This CDR3 is built from 14 residues. Deletions cut 9 bases from V and 0 bases from J, with 12 bases between.

CDR3 DNA sequence: TGTGCCAGCTCCCCCGGTGGGAGACTCAGTCGCACCTACGAGCAGTACTTC. Translating it yields CASSPGGRLSRTYEQYF. This chain connects TRBV18 to TRBJ2-7, with D possibly TRBD2 on 5 matching bases. Trimming removed 6 bases at V and 2 bases at J, with 23 bases between. From germline, CDR1 is KGHSH and CDR2 LQKENI. The CDR3 length is 17 residues.

The chain carries TRBV24-1 and TRBJ1-1; TRBD1 aligns across 7 bases. Trimming cost V 5 bases and J 11 bases; bases outside gene matches: 10. Germline V gives CDR1 KGHDR, CDR2 SFDVKD. This CDR3 spans 13 amino acids. The CDR3 region is CATSAPLTGSAFF. The CDR3 region has the DNA TGTGCCACCAGTGCCCCTTTGACAGGGTCGGCTTTCTTT.

The gene calls are TRBV21-1 and TRBJ1-1; no DNA check was done on the table's D call, TRBD1. TRBV21-1 corresponds to a pseudogene. The CDR3 loop spans 11 amino acids. The CDR3 is CASSKTVEAFF. CDR3 bases: TGTGCCAGCAGCAAGACAGTTGAAGCTTTCTTT.

The chain carries TRBV2 and TRBJ1-5; D uncertain. The germline gives CDR1 SNHLY, CDR2 FYNNEI. The CDR3 consists of 14 residues. V was clipped by 7 bases and J by 5 bases, with 15 bases between them. DNA of the CDR3: TGTGCCAGCAATACGTTGAGTGGAGATCAGCCCCAGCATTTT. This sequence encodes CASNTLSGDQPQHF.

J is TRBJ1-2 and V is TRBV7-9; D perhaps matches TRBD1 (6 bases). The germline V and J ends were trimmed by 1 base and 6 bases, with 12 bases remaining between them. This CDR3 has 14 amino acids. Germline V gene data show CDR1 as SEHNR and CDR2 as FQNEAQ (reference sequence). The CDR3 protein is CASSLVPGADGYTF. Here the CDR3 DNA reads TGTGCCAGCAGCTTAGTGCCGGGGGCGGATGGCTACACCTTC.

The J gene is TRBJ2-2, the V gene TRBV10-2, with unresolved D. CDR1 WSHSY and CDR2 SAAADI come from the germline V gene. Trimming shortened V by 6 bases and J by 3 bases, and 14 bases separated the two germline ends. CDR3 length: 15 amino acids. Written as DNA, the CDR3 is TGCGCCAGCAGAGGCCTGACGTCGGACACCGGGGAGCTGTTTTTT. Protein product: CASRGLTSDTGELFF.

The chain uses TRBV18 and TRBJ2-3; TRBD2 aligns across 12 bases. Unmatched junction bases numbered 4, after V lost 6 bases and J lost 0 bases. This CDR3 has 16 residues. Germline assignment: CDR1 KGHSH and CDR2 LQKENI. CDR3 loop: CASSSTSGSSTDTQYF. DNA for the CDR3: TGTGCCAGCTCTTCGACTAGCGGGAGTAGCACAGATACGCAGTATTTT.

CDR3 loop: CASRLALQETQYF. The CDR3 DNA follows: TGTGCCAGCAGACTAGCGCTACAAGAGACCCAGTACTTC. This chain joins TRBV7-2 and TRBJ2-5; 7 nucleotides agree with TRBD2. From germline, CDR1 is SGHTA and CDR2 FQGNSA. This CDR3 spans 13 amino acids. Trimming removed 6 bases from V and 2 bases from J; junction bases left unmatched: 3.

This clone was counted a single time. As DNA, the CDR3 is TGTGCCAGCAGTCTAGGGGGACATTGGCCCCAGCATTTT. The encoded protein is CASSLGGHWPQHF. The chain joins TRBV28 to TRBJ1-5; D may be TRBD1 (6 bases). This CDR3 has 13 residues. CDR1 is MDHEN, CDR2 SYDVKM, per germline. V shed 5 bases and J shed 9 bases, with 14 bases lying between them.

The chain links TRBV6-1 to TRBJ2-3; no firm D call. The CDR3 spans 14 residues. Trimming stripped 0 bases from V and 6 bases from J, with 10 bases between. Germline V gene data show CDR1 as MNHNS and CDR2 as SASEGT. Here the CDR3 DNA reads TGTGCCAGCAGTGAAGCGCGAGGCCAGGATACGCAGTATTTT. Its translation is CASSEARGQDTQYF.

The chain couples TRBV11-2 to TRBJ2-7, with TRBD2 matching 8 bases. V lost 8 bases and J lost 4; bases outside the gene matches: 13. Per the germline V gene, CDR1 is SGHAT and CDR2 is FQNNGV. The CDR3 loop spans 15 amino acids. For the CDR3, the DNA is TGTGCCAGCTCTCAAGCGGGAGCCACCCTTTACGAGCAGTACTTC. Translated: CASSQAGATLYEQYF.

The sample holds a few counts of this clone. V gene TRBV3-1 (or the pseudogene TRBV3-2) combines with J gene TRBJ2-7, with D maybe TRBD1 (5 bases). Trimming left V 2 bases short and J 2 bases short, with 7 bases between. Per the germline V gene, CDR1 is LGHDT and CDR2 is YNNKEL (reference sequence). The length of the CDR3 is 13 residues. The CDR3 region is CASSQKTAYEQYF. The CDR3 region has the DNA TGTGCCAGCAGCCAAAAGACAGCCTACGAGCAGTACTTC.

V usage is TRBV4-3 and J usage is TRBJ2-7; D remains unclear. This CDR3 has 15 residues. Trimming removed 0 bases from V and 1 base from J, with 10 bases in between. Germline CDR1 is LGHNA and CDR2 is YSLEER. The CDR3 spells CASSQDLTASYEQYF. CDR3 nucleotides: TGCGCCAGCAGCCAAGATTTAACAGCATCCTACGAGCAGTACTTC.

The chain uses TRBV3-1 (or the pseudogene TRBV3-2) and TRBJ2-7; 8 bases line up with TRBD2. The J segment lost 2 bases and the V segment lost 4 bases, leaving 4 bases of the junction unmatched. CDR1 and CDR2 (germline): LGHDT, YNNKEL (reference sequence). The CDR3 consists of 14 residues. CDR3 residues: CASSPTGRAYEQYF. DNA for the CDR3: TGTGCCAGCAGCCCAACCGGGAGGGCCTACGAGCAGTACTTC.

The V call is TRBV28, the J call TRBJ2-1; 11 bases are shared with TRBD2. This CDR3 is 17 amino acids long. V was pared by 11 bases and J by 7 bases, with 19 bases of the junction left unmatched. Germline CDR1 MDHEN, CDR2 SYDVKM. CDR3 residues: CASKVPSGRPSENEQFF. The CDR3 DNA reads as TGTGCCTCCAAGGTGCCTAGCGGGAGGCCCTCTGAGAATGAGCAGTTCTTC.

V gene TRBV28 combines with J gene TRBJ1-3, with unresolved D. CDR3 length: 14 amino acids. CDR1 and CDR2 from the germline V gene are MDHEN and SYDVKM. Trimming removed 5 bases at V and 0 bases at J, with 8 bases between. The CDR3 DNA reads TGTGCCAGCAGTGCATCAGACTCTGGAAACACCATATATTTT. Amino acid sequence: CASSASDSGNTIYF. Full variable domain (missing parts from reference TRBV28 and TRBJ1-3): DVKVTQSSRYLVKRTGEKVFLECVQDMDHENMFWYRQDPGLGLRLIYFSYDVKMKEKGDIPEGYSVSREKKERFSLILESASTNQTSMYLCASSASDSGNTIYFGEGSWLTVV.

The rearrangement links TRBV10-3 to TRBJ2-2; D might be TRBD1 (6 bases). Trimming removed 0 bases from V and 4 bases from J, with 12 bases in between. The germline gives CDR1 ENHRY, CDR2 SYGVKD. The CDR3 consists of 16 residues. As DNA, the CDR3 is TGTGCCATCAGTGAGTCAGCGACAGGAAGCACCGGGGAGCTGTTTTTT. Its translation is CAISESATGSTGELFF.

By frequency in the sample, this clone is medium-sized. The rearrangement links TRBV15 to TRBJ2-3; TRBD2 matches 7 bases. The CDR3 has 15 residues. V gave up 7 bases and J gave up 1 base; unmatched junction bases: 8. In germline, CDR1 is LNHNV, CDR2 YYDKDF (reference sequence). The CDR3 sequence: CATKLTSGGTDTQYF. The CDR3 DNA reads TGTGCCACCAAATTGACCAGCGGGGGCACAGATACGCAGTATTTT.

J is TRBJ1-5 and V is TRBV10-3; TRBD1 aligns across 9 bases. Per germline, CDR1 ENHRY and CDR2 SYGVKD. This CDR3 comprises 17 residues. Germline trimming cut 2 bases from V and 3 bases from J; bases unmatched to any gene: 8. CDR3 DNA: TGTGCCATCAGTGAGGGACAGGGGCTAGTGACCAATCAGCCCCAGCATTTT. It is translated as CAISEGQGLVTNQPQHF.